Below, one TCR beta chain is given with its context. Its antigen is undetermined. As for time point: persistent/refractory GD, antithyroid drugs over 5 years with positive TRAb. Extracted RNA from PBMCs served as the source of the TCR library. This record belongs to a study of regulatory T cells in long-lasting Graves disease. Study-level results: With persistent disease, TRBV28, TRBJ1-2 and TRBJ2-5 were the favored segments. Researchers reported studying only peripheral blood, not thyroid tissue.

CDR3-region Arm-PCR and iRepertoire HTBI primers produced the TCR beta libraries. Original processing methods: Across all samples, roughly 62 TRBV segments and 15 or so TRBJ segments were identified. TCRdb itself ran the multiplex PCR reads through MiXCR, one entry per CDR3 protein. TCRdb assigned the V and J calls; the authors' analysis was not used. The repertoire includes approximately 440,000 distinct CDR3 sequences, 23% of them detected once, and about a quarter sits in the top ten. V lost 5 bases, J lost 2 bases, and 18 bases stayed unmatched. CDR3 size: 19 residues. The V gene's germline CDR1 is SEHNR and CDR2 FQNEAQ (reference sequence).

Material: peripheral blood mononuclear cells (PBMCs), obtained when the disease was refractory, from a patient treated with antithyroid drugs. J is TRBJ2-7 and V is TRBV7-9; 10 bases map to TRBD2. The clonotype was recovered from a female donor with Graves disease. This CDR3 reads CASSRQISGLADITYEQYF. DNA of the CDR3: TGTGCCAGCAGCCGACAAATATCTGGACTAGCGGACATAACCTACGAGCAGTACTTC.